This T cell receptor (beta chain) was obtained from a study of identifying expanded T cells in peripheral blood. Findings and limits, study-wide: Approximately 2-week clone count variance significantly increased as total template count grew.

On this clone itself: Its antigen is unknown.

Profiling relied on immunoSEQ multiplex PCR, and the TCRdb table lists in-frame clones only, not all of them. This table holds about 110,000 clones, 88% found once. CDR3 length: 14 residues. Trimming removed 6 bases at V and 2 bases at J, with 14 bases between. In germline, CDR1 is SEHNR, CDR2 FQNEAQ (reference sequence). V and J are TRBV7-9 and TRBJ2-7; possible D gene TRBD2, 6 bases. This sequence was found in a person between 18 and 69 years old in good health. Sequencing input: blood. CDR3 nucleotides: TGTGCCAGCAGTACCCTTGGGGGGACCTACGAGCAGTACTTC. Its protein is CASSTLGGTYEQYF.